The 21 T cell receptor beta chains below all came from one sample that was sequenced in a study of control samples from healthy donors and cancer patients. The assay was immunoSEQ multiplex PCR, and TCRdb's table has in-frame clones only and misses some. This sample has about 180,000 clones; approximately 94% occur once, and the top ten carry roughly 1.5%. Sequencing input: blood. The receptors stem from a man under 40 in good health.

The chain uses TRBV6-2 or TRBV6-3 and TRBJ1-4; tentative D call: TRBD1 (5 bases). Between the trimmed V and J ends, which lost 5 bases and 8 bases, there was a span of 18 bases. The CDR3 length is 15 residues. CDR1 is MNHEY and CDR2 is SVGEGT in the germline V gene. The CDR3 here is CASSQDPGRGEKLFF. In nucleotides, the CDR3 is TGTGCCAGCAGTCAAGACCCGGGACGAGGAGAAAAACTGTTTTTT.

The CDR3 sequence: CASSAQGLNTEAFF. CDR3 nucleotide sequence: TGCGCCAGCAGCGCACAGGGCTTGAACACTGAAGCTTTCTTT. This chain joins TRBV5-1 and TRBJ1-1, with D maybe TRBD1 (6 bases). Trimming removed 4 bases at V and 0 bases at J, with 10 bases between. Germline V lookup: CDR1 SGHRS, CDR2 YFSETQ. There are 14 residues in the CDR3.

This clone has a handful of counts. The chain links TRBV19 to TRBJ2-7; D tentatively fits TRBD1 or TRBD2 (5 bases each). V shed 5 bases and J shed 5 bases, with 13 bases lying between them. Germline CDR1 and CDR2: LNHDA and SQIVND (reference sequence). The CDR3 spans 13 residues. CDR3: CASSPGPPNEQYF. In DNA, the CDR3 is TGTGCCAGTAGTCCGGGACCTCCAAACGAGCAGTACTTC.

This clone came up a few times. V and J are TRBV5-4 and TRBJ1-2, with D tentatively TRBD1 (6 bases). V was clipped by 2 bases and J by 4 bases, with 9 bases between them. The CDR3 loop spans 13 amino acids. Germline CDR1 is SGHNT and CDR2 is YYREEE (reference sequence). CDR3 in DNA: TGTGCCAGCAGCTTTACAGGGCCCTATGGCTACACCTTC. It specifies CASSFTGPYGYTF.

In DNA, the CDR3 is TGTGCCAGCAGTTACTCGAACCCGTCTAATTCACCCCTCCACTTT. It is translated as CASSYSNPSNSPLHF. This sequence joins TRBV6-5 and TRBJ1-6; D unclear. Trimming removed 0 bases at V and 6 bases at J, with 9 bases between. Per the germline V gene, CDR1 is MNHEY and CDR2 is SVGAGI. CDR3 length equals 15 residues.

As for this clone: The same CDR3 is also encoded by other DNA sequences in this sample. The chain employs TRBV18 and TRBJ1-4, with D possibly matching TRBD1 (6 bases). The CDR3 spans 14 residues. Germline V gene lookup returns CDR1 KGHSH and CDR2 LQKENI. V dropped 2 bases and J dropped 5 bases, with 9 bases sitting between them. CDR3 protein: CASSPGGGNEKLFF. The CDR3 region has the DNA TGTGCCAGCTCACCAGGTGGGGGCAATGAAAAACTGTTTTTT.

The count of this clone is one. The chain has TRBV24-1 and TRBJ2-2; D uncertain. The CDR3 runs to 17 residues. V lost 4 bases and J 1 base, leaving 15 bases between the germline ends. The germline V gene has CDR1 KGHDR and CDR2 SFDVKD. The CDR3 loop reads CATSDPTPRENTGELFF. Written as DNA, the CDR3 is TGTGCCACCAGTGACCCTACCCCTAGGGAGAACACCGGGGAGCTGTTTTTT.

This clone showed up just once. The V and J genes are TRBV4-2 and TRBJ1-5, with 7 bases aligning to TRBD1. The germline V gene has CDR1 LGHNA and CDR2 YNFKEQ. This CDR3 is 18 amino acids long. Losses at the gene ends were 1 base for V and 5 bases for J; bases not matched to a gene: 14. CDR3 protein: CASSQARGNKKGYQPQHF. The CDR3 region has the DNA TGTGCCAGCAGCCAAGCCAGGGGGAATAAGAAGGGTTATCAGCCCCAGCATTTT.

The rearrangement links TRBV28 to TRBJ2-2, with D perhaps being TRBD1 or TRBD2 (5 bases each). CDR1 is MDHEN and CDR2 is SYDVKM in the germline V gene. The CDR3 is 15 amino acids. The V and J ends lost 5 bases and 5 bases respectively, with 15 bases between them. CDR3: CASSAQGADTGELFF. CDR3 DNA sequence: TGTGCCAGCAGTGCCCAGGGAGCCGATACCGGGGAGCTGTTTTTT.

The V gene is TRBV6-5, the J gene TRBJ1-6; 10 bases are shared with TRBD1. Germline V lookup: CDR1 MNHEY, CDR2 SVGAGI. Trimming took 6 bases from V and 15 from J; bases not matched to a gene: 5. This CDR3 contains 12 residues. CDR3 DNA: TGTGCCAGCAGGACAGGGGGCGGAAGCCTCCACTTT. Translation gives CASRTGGGSLHF.

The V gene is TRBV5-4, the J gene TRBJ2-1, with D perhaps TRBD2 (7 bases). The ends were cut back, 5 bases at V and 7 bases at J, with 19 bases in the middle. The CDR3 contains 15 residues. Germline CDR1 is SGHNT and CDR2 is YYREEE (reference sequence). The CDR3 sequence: CASSLASGGGNEQFF. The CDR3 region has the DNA TGTGCCAGCAGTCTAGCTAGCGGAGGGGGTAATGAGCAGTTCTTC.

CDR3 region: CASSQGQGAGETQYF. The CDR3 nucleotides are TGTGCCAGCAGCCAAGGACAGGGGGCGGGAGAGACCCAGTACTTC. The V and J genes are TRBV11-3 and TRBJ2-5; 11 bases are shared with TRBD1. The junction had 6 bases not matched to a gene; V was cut back by 5 bases and J by 4 bases. From germline, CDR1 is SGHNT and CDR2 YENEEA. This CDR3 spans 15 amino acids. The whole variable domain, remainder taken from reference TRBV11-3 and TRBJ2-5, is EAGVVQSPRYKIIEKKQPVAFWCNPISGHNTLYWYLQNLGQGPELLIRYENEEAVDDSQLPKDRFSAERLKGVDSTLKIQPAELGDSAVYLCASSQGQGAGETQYFGPGTRLLVL.

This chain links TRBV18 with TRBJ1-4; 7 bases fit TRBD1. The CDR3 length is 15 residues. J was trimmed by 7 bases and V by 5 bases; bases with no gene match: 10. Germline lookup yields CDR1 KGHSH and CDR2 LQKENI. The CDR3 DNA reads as TGTGCCAGCTCAGGCCCGACAGGGCCGGGTGAAAAACTGTTTTTT. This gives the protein CASSGPTGPGEKLFF.

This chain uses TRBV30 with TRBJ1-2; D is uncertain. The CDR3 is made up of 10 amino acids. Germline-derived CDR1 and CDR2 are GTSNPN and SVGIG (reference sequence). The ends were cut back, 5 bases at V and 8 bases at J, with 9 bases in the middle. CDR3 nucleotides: TGTGCCTGGGGCAGAGGGGGCTACACCTTC. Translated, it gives CAWGRGGYTF.

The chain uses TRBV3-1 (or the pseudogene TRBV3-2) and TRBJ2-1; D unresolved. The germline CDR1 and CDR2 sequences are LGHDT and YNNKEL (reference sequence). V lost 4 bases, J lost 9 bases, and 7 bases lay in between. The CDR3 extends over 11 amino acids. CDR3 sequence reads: CASSLASEQFF. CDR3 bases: TGTGCCAGCAGCCTCGCTAGTGAGCAGTTCTTC.

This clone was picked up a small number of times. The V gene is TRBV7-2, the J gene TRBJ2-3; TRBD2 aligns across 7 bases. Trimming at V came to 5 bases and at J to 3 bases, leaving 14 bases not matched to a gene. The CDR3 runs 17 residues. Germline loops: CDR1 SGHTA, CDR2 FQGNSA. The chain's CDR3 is CASSRQGSGGRTDTQYF. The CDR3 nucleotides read TGTGCCAGCAGCCGCCAAGGTTCCGGGGGGAGAACAGATACGCAGTATTTT.

The CDR3 nucleotides read TGTGCCAGCAGTCAACAGGGGAACTATGGCTACACCTTC. Its protein product is CASSQQGNYGYTF. The chain carries TRBV6-2 or TRBV6-3 and TRBJ1-2; TRBD1 aligns across 7 bases. The CDR3 is 13 residues long. Trimming at V came to 5 bases and at J to 2 bases, leaving 2 bases not matched to a gene. Per the germline V gene, CDR1 is MNHEY and CDR2 is SVGEGT.

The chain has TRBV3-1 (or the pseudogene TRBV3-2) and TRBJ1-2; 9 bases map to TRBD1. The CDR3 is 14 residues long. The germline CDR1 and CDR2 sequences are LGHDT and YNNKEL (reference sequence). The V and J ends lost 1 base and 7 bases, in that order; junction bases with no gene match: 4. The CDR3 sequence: CASSQGDRAGGYTF. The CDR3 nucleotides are TGTGCCAGCAGCCAAGGGGACAGGGCGGGTGGCTACACCTTC.

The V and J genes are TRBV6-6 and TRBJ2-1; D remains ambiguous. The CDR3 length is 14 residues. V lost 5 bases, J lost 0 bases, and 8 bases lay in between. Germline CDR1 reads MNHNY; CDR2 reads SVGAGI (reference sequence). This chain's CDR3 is CASSVASSYNEQFF. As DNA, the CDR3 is TGTGCCAGCAGTGTCGCGAGCTCCTACAATGAGCAGTTCTTC.

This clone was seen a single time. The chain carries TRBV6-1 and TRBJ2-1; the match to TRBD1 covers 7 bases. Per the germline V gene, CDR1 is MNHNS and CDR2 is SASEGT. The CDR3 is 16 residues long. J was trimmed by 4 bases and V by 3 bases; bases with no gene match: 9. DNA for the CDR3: TGTGCCAGCAGTGAGCCACAGGGGCTGTTTTACAATGAGCAGTTCTTC. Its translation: CASSEPQGLFYNEQFF.

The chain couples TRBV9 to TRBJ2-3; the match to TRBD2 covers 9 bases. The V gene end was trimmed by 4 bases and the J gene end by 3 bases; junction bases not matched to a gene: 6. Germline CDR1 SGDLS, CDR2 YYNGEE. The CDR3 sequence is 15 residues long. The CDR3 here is CASSYSGGVTDTQYF. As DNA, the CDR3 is TGTGCCAGCAGCTATAGCGGGGGAGTGACAGATACGCAGTATTTT.